This TCR beta chain was found in a study of blood T cell repertoires in COVID-19. Study details: The cDNA or gDNA used as material had been derived from T cells, B-cell-depleted T cells, or PBMCs.

The authors' processing: Amplifying reference gene primers gave estimates of nucleated cell counts. TCRdb's table, derived via immunoSEQ multiplex PCR, lists solely in-frame clones and lacks some. That table supplies the V and J calls and clone size; D and trimming were determined from the DNA. The data contain about 180,000 clones, roughly three quarters of them singletons. A PCR-confirmed or clinician-diagnosed COVID-19 case had contacted exposed participants within 2 weeks of entry. V was shortened by 1 base and J by 6 bases, with 14 bases between the two germline ends. The length of the CDR3 is 15 residues. Germline V lookup: CDR1 SGHRS, CDR2 YFSETQ.

The sample taken for sequencing was PBMCs or T cells enriched from blood (not recorded which). This clonotype was obtained from a man between 60 and 75 years old who had been exposed to COVID-19. This chain uses TRBV5-1 with TRBJ2-1; TRBD2 might be the D (6 bases). The CDR3 reads CASSLTSRTANEQFF. DNA for the CDR3: TGCGCCAGCAGCTTGACTAGCCGCACGGCCAATGAGCAGTTCTTC.